This T cell receptor beta chain stems from a study of beta chain features in type 1 diabetes. Study-wide results and limits: High-TCR-expressing cells could be over-represented by cDNA sequencing. Fewer insertions but more deletions were seen at VDJ junctions in type 1 diabetes patients. Significant though moderate, a shortening of TCRB CDR3s appeared in all four CD4+ subsets of Type 1 diabetes patients.

This CDR3 comprises 16 residues. CDR1 is MGHRA and CDR2 is YSYEKL in the germline V gene. Trimming removed 1 base from V and 0 bases from J, with 12 bases in between. In its sample, this clone was seen a few times. What it binds is unknown. Reverse transcription of all isolated RNA meant that expressed TCRB transcripts were sequenced. Clones were sequenced by immunoSEQ multiplex PCR, and TCRdb holds only the in-frame ones, with some missing. The data hold more than 250,000 clones, with approximately 15% observed a single time. This clonotype was obtained from a young man with type 1 diabetes. The sequenced sample consisted of naive CD4+ T cells from blood. The chain joins TRBV4-1 to TRBJ1-2; D gene ambiguous. CDR3 amino acids: CASSQGSTTANYGYTF. The CDR3 nucleotides read TGCGCCAGCAGCCAAGGGAGTACGACGGCTAACTATGGCTACACCTTC.